This T cell receptor (beta chain) stems from a study of beta chain features in type 1 diabetes. Study-level background: In all, some 100 million sorted cells from all samples were analyzed.

Germline V gives CDR1 MGHRA, CDR2 YSYEKL. V lost 4 bases and J 7 bases, leaving 16 bases between the germline ends. The CDR3 runs to 14 residues. The authors reverse transcribed all of the isolated RNA, so sequencing captured expressed TCRB transcripts. The average read count of naive, central memory and regulatory T cell samples was approximately 4 million. Measured with immunoSEQ multiplex PCR; TCRdb has only the in-frame clones, and not every one. The table has 130,000 to 150,000 clones, approximately 52% seen once; the top ten hold roughly 0.42%. Study results and limitations: Since sequencing was performed on cDNA, cells with high TCR expression could be over-represented. Sampled from patients, naive, central memory and Treg TCRB repertoires appeared more similar than those sampled from healthy donors.

In regard to this clone: Its specificity is unknown.

The genes are TRBV4-1 and TRBJ2-5; D may be TRBD1 (6 bases). The sequenced sample was Tregs from blood. The receptor was derived from a man aged 18 to 29 in good health. In nucleotides, the CDR3 is TGCGCCAGCAGCCCAGAACAGGGTGCGGGGACCCAGTACTTC. Translating it yields CASSPEQGAGTQYF.